This T cell receptor (beta chain) was found in a study of Ad26.COV2.S vaccination and SARS-CoV-2 variants. The CDR3 extends over 14 amino acids. V was shortened by 5 bases and J by 7 bases, with 17 bases between the two germline ends. Germline V gene lookup returns CDR1 SEHNR and CDR2 FQNEAQ (reference sequence). Sequencing used immunoSEQ multiplex PCR; TCRdb keeps in-frame clones, though not all of them. The table lists roughly 100,000 clones, around 80% of them singletons. The source material was peripheral blood, sampled after recovery from COVID-19. The V gene is TRBV7-9, the J gene TRBJ2-5, with D possibly matching TRBD2 (6 bases). This clonotype was obtained from a human donor who had recovered from COVID-19. The CDR3 DNA is TGTGCCAGCAGCCCTCTATCGGGGGTGGGGACCCAGTACTTC. It translates to CASSPLSGVGTQYF.